One sample yielded the 18 T cell receptor beta chains listed below, sequenced in a study of blood T cell repertoires in COVID-19. The assay was immunoSEQ multiplex PCR, and TCRdb's table has in-frame clones only and misses some. The table has 250,000 or so clones, approximately 86% seen once; the top ten hold over 8%. The sequencing sample was made of peripheral blood. The source is a man in his forties or fifties with active or convalescent COVID-19.

This clone was observed once. The same CDR3 is also encoded by other DNA sequences in this sample. The chain has TRBV4-1 and TRBJ2-5; D gene ambiguous. The germline V gene encodes CDR1 MGHRA and CDR2 YSYEKL. The CDR3 has 12 amino acids. Between the trimmed V and J ends, which lost 0 bases and 5 bases, there was a span of 4 bases. For the CDR3, the DNA is TGCGCCAGCAGCCAAGATCGGGAGACCCAGTACTTC. Its protein is CASSQDRETQYF.

The sample holds a few counts of this clone. The chain is built from TRBV2 and TRBJ1-1; D not resolved. This CDR3 spans 14 amino acids. V was pared by 7 bases and J by 0 bases, with 12 bases between. CDR1 is SNHLY and CDR2 is FYNNEI in the germline V gene. CDR3 bases: TGTGCCAGCACCCTAAGAGAAATGAACACTGAAGCTTTCTTT. Its protein product is CASTLREMNTEAFF.

The V call is TRBV19, the J call TRBJ2-1; 8 bases fit TRBD1. Germline CDR1 reads LNHDA; CDR2 reads SQIVND (reference sequence). Germline trimming cut 9 bases from V and 6 bases from J; bases unmatched to any gene: 4. This CDR3 region has 12 residues. CDR3 bases: TGTGCCAGCCAGGGGGCTACCAATGAGCAGTTCTTC. Translation: CASQGATNEQFF.

The chain uses TRBV3-1 (or the pseudogene TRBV3-2) and TRBJ1-2, with TRBD1 as a possible D gene (5 bases). V was shortened by 0 bases and J by 0 bases, with 14 bases between the two germline ends. This CDR3 has 17 residues. The V gene's germline CDR1 is LGHDT and CDR2 YNNKEL (reference sequence). In DNA, the CDR3 is TGTGCCAGCAGCCAAGAGGGAAGACAGTCCTCTAACTATGGCTACACCTTC. The encoded protein is CASSQEGRQSSNYGYTF.

The chain recombines TRBV4-1 with TRBJ2-7; 11 bases map to TRBD1. The CDR3 contains 15 residues. Looked up from germline, CDR1 is MGHRA and CDR2 is YSYEKL. After removal of 3 bases from V and 3 bases from J, the junction contained 4 bases not matched to a gene. The CDR3 bases are TGCGCCAGCAGCCAGGAGGGACAGGGGGGCTACGAGCAGTACTTC. Encoded protein: CASSQEGQGGYEQYF.

This chain joins TRBV5-6 and TRBJ2-5; the D gene is possibly TRBD1 (5 bases). Germline CDR1 SGHDT, CDR2 YYEEEE. This CDR3 contains 11 residues. V lost 2 bases and J lost 12, with 11 bases in between. The CDR3 DNA is TGTGCCAGCAGCTTCAGGGCCGGCGAGTACTTC. Translated, it gives CASSFRAGEYF.

The V gene is TRBV11-2, the J gene TRBJ2-3; a weak D match, TRBD2 (6 bases). CDR3 length: 15 residues. Germline V lookup: CDR1 SGHAT, CDR2 FQNNGV. Deletions cut 1 base from V and 2 bases from J, with 10 bases between. CDR3 protein: CASSLVAGSTDTQYF. The CDR3, as DNA: TGTGCCAGCAGCTTAGTGGCGGGATCCACAGATACGCAGTATTTT.

The chain has TRBV9 and TRBJ2-2; TRBD2 aligns across 7 bases. The CDR3 is 15 amino acids. V was clipped by 0 bases and J by 2 bases; unmatched bases: 1. Germline V CDR1 and CDR2: SGDLS, YYNGEE. The CDR3 DNA reads TGTGCCAGCAGCGTAGCTAGCGGTAACACCGGGGAGCTGTTTTTT. Translated, it gives CASSVASGNTGELFF.

The genes are TRBV11-2 and TRBJ1-2; TRBD1 matches at 7 bases. After removal of 2 bases from V and 7 bases from J, the junction contained 16 bases not matched to a gene. CDR3 length equals 17 residues. Germline V lookup: CDR1 SGHAT, CDR2 FQNNGV. CDR3 bases: TGTGCCAGCAGCTTAACCCCCCTGGACAGGCGCGTCAGTGGCTACACCTTC. This translates into CASSLTPLDRRVSGYTF.

The V and J genes are TRBV2 and TRBJ1-4; D possibly corresponds to TRBD1 (5 bases). Per the germline V gene, CDR1 is SNHLY and CDR2 is FYNNEI. The CDR3 spans 14 residues. V was clipped by 8 bases and J by 1 base, with 11 bases between them. The CDR3 region is CASGMGGTNEKLFF. The CDR3 DNA sequence: TGTGCCAGCGGCATGGGGGGAACTAATGAAAAACTGTTTTTT. Full variable domain (rest looked up from reference TRBV2 and TRBJ1-4): EPEVTQTPSHQVTQMGQEVILRCVPISNHLYFYWYRQILGQKVEFLVSFYNNEISEKSEIFDDQFSVERPDGSNFTLKIRSTKLEDSAMYFCASGMGGTNEKLFFGSGTQLSVL.

The chain has TRBV29-1 and TRBJ1-4, with D perhaps TRBD1 (5 bases). Germline CDR1 is SQVTM and CDR2 is ANQGSEA. The CDR3 extends over 13 amino acids. V gave up 4 bases and J gave up 0 bases, with 6 bases separating them. The CDR3 nucleotides are TGCAGCGTTGGACAGTCAACTAATGAAAAACTGTTTTTT. Protein product: CSVGQSTNEKLFF.

The chain carries TRBV3-1 (or the pseudogene TRBV3-2) and TRBJ1-2; weak D call: TRBD1 (6 bases). Germline V lookup: CDR1 LGHDT, CDR2 YNNKEL (reference sequence). This CDR3 is built from 13 residues. Trimming shortened V by 6 bases and J by 4 bases, and 12 bases separated the two germline ends. CDR3 in DNA: TGTGCCAGCAGGAATCAGGGGTTCTATGGCTACACCTTC. Translation gives CASRNQGFYGYTF.

The genes are TRBV5-3 and TRBJ2-7; D not certain. TRBV5-3 is designated an ORF whose function remains uncertain. Trimming shortened V by 3 bases and J by 4 bases, and 8 bases separated the two germline ends. The CDR3 runs 12 residues. The CDR3 bases are TGTGCCAGAAGCTCGAGGTTTTACGAGCAGTACTTC. Protein product: CARSSRFYEQYF.

This clone was observed a few times. The chain has TRBV6-6 and TRBJ1-2; D gene uncertain. V was clipped by 2 bases and J by 7 bases, with 11 bases between them. This CDR3 has 13 amino acids. Germline V gene lookup returns CDR1 MNHNY and CDR2 SVGAGI (reference sequence). CDR3 amino acids: CASSYGSSGGYTF. DNA for the CDR3: TGTGCCAGCAGTTACGGCTCCAGCGGTGGCTACACCTTC.

The J gene is TRBJ2-7, the V gene TRBV27; 13 nucleotides agree with TRBD2. The length of the CDR3 is 17 residues. Germline values: CDR1 MNHEY, CDR2 SMNVEV (reference sequence). The junction had 11 bases not matched to a gene; V was cut back by 4 bases and J by 5 bases. CDR3 coding DNA: TGTGCCAGCAGTTATTTAACCGGGACTAGCGGGGTGCACGAGCAGTACTTC. Translation: CASSYLTGTSGVHEQYF.

This sequence joins TRBV4-1 and TRBJ2-4, with 7 bases aligning to TRBD1. V lost 0 bases to trimming and J lost 8 bases; unmatched junction nucleotides: 7. The CDR3 sequence is 15 residues long. Germline-derived CDR1 and CDR2 are MGHRA and YSYEKL. Written as DNA, the CDR3 is TGCGCCAGCAGCCAAGATTGGACAGGAGCGTACATTCAGTACTTC. Residues: CASSQDWTGAYIQYF.

The V and J genes are TRBV29-1 and TRBJ2-7; D is uncertain. V gave up 4 bases and J gave up 0 bases, with 4 bases separating them. Germline V lookup: CDR1 SQVTM, CDR2 ANQGSEA. This CDR3 comprises 11 residues. CDR3 bases: TGCAGCGTTGCCAGCTCCTACGAGCAGTACTTC. It yields the protein CSVASSYEQYF.

The chain is built from TRBV19 and TRBJ1-2, with no clear D. Trimming stripped 4 bases from V and 4 bases from J, with 16 bases between. Germline values: CDR1 LNHDA, CDR2 SQIVND (reference sequence). The length of the CDR3 is 15 residues. DNA for the CDR3: TGTGCCAGTAGTACCCTAGACGGTTCCATCTATGGCTACACCTTC. This sequence encodes CASSTLDGSIYGYTF.